This T cell receptor beta chain is drawn from a study of STAT3 mutations in large granular lymphocyte leukemia. Study-wide findings and caveats: Every T-cell large granular lymphocyte leukemia patient had at least one immunodominant TCR beta clonotype.

Repertoires were generated with immunoSEQ multiplex PCR, while TCRdb's copy carries only in-frame clones and drops some. The profile shows about 10,000 clones, around 90% of them singletons. As regards this clone: Its specificity is not known.

The TCR comes from a man between 60 and 70 years old with T-cell large granular lymphocyte leukemia. Some clones in this sample may be carry-over from other donors' samples. The sequenced material came from peripheral blood mononuclear cells.

The CDR3 bases are TGTGCCAGCAGCCAAGAATCGACCGGCTTTCGCTATAATTCACCCCTCCACTTT. This codes for CASSQESTGFRYNSPLHF. The gene calls are TRBV4-2 and TRBJ1-6, with unresolved D. This CDR3 contains 18 residues. V lost 0 bases, J lost 3 bases, and 15 bases lay in between. Germline loops: CDR1 LGHNA, CDR2 YNFKEQ.